These 4 T cell receptor beta chains share one sample of origin, sequenced in a study of regulatory T cells in long-lasting Graves disease. HTBI primers from iRepertoire and Arm-PCR of CDR3 regions yielded the TCR beta libraries. TCRdb itself ran the multiplex PCR reads through MiXCR, one entry per CDR3 protein. The table has approximately 560,000 distinct CDR3 sequences, approximately 16% seen once. Time point here: newly diagnosed GD, antithyroid drugs for less than 3 months. The authors made the TCR library using RNA they extracted from PBMCs. The same data also went into a second study, on T cells in Graves' hyperthyroidism and ophthalmopathy.

This material consisted of peripheral blood mononuclear cells (PBMCs), taken at new diagnosis, from a patient treated with antithyroid drugs. The source of these receptors is a man younger than 30 with Graves disease.

This chain joins TRBV7-9 and TRBJ2-5; 14 positions agree with TRBD2. The CDR3 extends over 16 amino acids. CDR1 and CDR2 (germline): SEHNR, FQNEAQ (reference sequence). The V segment lost 5 bases and the J segment 4 bases; nucleotides outside the gene matches: 6. CDR3 sequence reads: CASSPGTSGRGETQYF. CDR3 coding DNA: TGTGCCAGCAGCCCTGGGACTAGCGGGAGAGGAGAGACCCAGTACTTC.

The V and J genes are TRBV7-9 and TRBJ2-2, with 7 positions matching TRBD2. In germline, CDR1 is SEHNR, CDR2 FQNEAQ (reference sequence). V shed 1 base, J shed 6 bases, and the junction held 8 bases outside the gene matches. CDR3 length: 16 amino acids. CDR3 protein: CASSLVPAGPAGELFF. In nucleotides, the CDR3 is TGTGCCAGCAGCTTAGTCCCAGCGGGACCCGCCGGGGAGCTGTTTTTT.

This clonotype has a handful of counts. V and J are TRBV7-2 and TRBJ1-2; D is ambiguous. V was pared by 8 bases and J by 11 bases, with 21 bases between. Germline-derived CDR1 and CDR2 are SGHTA and FQGNSA. The CDR3 runs 13 residues. CDR3 sequence reads: CASDPGRASRYTF. The CDR3 region has the DNA TGTGCCAGCGACCCGGGGAGGGCCTCGCGGTACACCTTC.

This clonotype was seen a handful of times. This chain connects TRBV30 to TRBJ2-1; D assignment may be TRBD1 or TRBD2 (6 bases each). CDR3 length: 13 amino acids. The V gene lost 4 bases and the J gene lost 6 bases, with 13 bases spanning the gap. Looked up from germline, CDR1 is GTSNPN and CDR2 is SVGIG (reference sequence). The CDR3 region is CAWKEGGVNEQFF. The CDR3 region has the DNA TGTGCCTGGAAGGAGGGGGGAGTCAATGAGCAGTTCTTC. The full variable domain, in which reference TRBV30 and TRBJ2-1 provide the parts outside the CDR3, is SQTIHQWPATLVQPVGSPLSLECTVEGTSNPNLYWYRQAAGRGLQLLFYSVGIGQISSEVPQNLSASRPQDRQFILSSKKLLLSDSGFYLCAWKEGGVNEQFFGPGTRLTVL.